Sequencing of this TCR beta chain was carried out in a study of cytomegalovirus exposure and HLA in healthy donors. PCR amplification relied on 60 Vbeta primers (plus 13 Jbeta primers). Profiled with immunoSEQ multiplex PCR; TCRdb holds only in-frame clones, not every one. This table holds some 110,000 clones, 73% found once. CDR3 length: 15 amino acids. CDR1 and CDR2 from the germline V gene are MDHEN and SYDVKM. With 3 bases clipped from V and 6 bases from J, the junction kept 7 bases outside the gene matches. Overall study results and limits: Later work showed greater clonal expansion in HLA-associated TCR beta chains than in equally common others.

A single count supports this clone. Its antigen is as yet unknown. The sequenced material came from PBMCs. This clonotype was sampled from a woman in her twenties or thirties in good health and CMV-seronegative. The chain is built from TRBV28 and TRBJ1-5; 8 nucleotides agree with TRBD1. The CDR3 DNA reads TGTGCCAGCAGTTTTTACCAGGGGGCGGTTCAGCCCCAGCATTTT. Its translation: CASSFYQGAVQPQHF.